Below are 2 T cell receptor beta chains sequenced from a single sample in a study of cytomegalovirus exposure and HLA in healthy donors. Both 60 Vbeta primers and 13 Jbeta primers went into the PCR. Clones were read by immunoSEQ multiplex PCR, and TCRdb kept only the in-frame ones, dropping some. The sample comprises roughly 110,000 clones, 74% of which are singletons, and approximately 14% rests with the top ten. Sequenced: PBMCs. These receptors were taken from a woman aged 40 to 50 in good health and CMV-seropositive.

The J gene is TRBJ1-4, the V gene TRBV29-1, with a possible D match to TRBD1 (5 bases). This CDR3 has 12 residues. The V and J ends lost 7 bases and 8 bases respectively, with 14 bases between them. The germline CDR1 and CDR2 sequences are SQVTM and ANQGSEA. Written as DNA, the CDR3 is TGCAGCGCCGACGGGGGAGTGGAAAAACTGTTTTTT. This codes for CSADGGVEKLFF.

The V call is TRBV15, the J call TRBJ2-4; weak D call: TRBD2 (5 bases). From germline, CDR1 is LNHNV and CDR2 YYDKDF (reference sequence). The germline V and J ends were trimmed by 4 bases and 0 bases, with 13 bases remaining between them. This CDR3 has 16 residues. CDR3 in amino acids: CATSTGSLLAKNIQYF. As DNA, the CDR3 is TGTGCCACCAGCACGGGGAGCCTACTAGCCAAAAACATTCAGTACTTC. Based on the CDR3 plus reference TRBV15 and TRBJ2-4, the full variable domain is DAMVIQNPRYQVTQFGKPVTLSCSQTLNHNVMYWYQQKSSQAPKLLFHYYDKDFNNEADTPDNFQSRRPNTSFCFLDIRSPGLGDTAMYLCATSTGSLLAKNIQYFGAGTRLSVL.